This TCR beta chain was recovered during a study of T cells in Graves' hyperthyroidism and ophthalmopathy. Study details: At initial diagnosis, before any treatment had begun, peripheral blood was obtained.

The hyperthyroidism was newly diagnosed and had lasted under 2 months; the patients were aged 18 to 65. Amplified TCR beta CDR3 regions came from RNA transcripts. An initial round of RT-PCR targeting the TCR CDR3 relied on the HTBI primer set. Via MiXCR, TCRdb re-called the multiplex PCR reads, giving one row per CDR3 protein. Of about 360,000 distinct CDR3 sequences in the sample, roughly 12% were seen once. This CDR3 is built from 14 residues. V dropped 4 bases and J dropped 8 bases, with 14 bases sitting between them. Germline V gene sequence: CDR1 SEHNR, CDR2 FQNEAQ (reference sequence). The sequencing sample was made of blood. The V gene is TRBV7-9, the J gene TRBJ1-4; D gene uncertain. This receptor was identified in a man aged 25 to 40 with Graves' hyperthyroidism that later progressed to Graves' ophthalmopathy. For the CDR3, the DNA is TGTGCCAGCAGCTCCGGAGAGGGCGGGGAAAAACTGTTTTTT. It is translated as CASSSGEGGEKLFF.